What follows are 19 T cell receptor beta chains derived from one specimen sequenced in a study of T-cell memory formation after mild COVID-19. From the 5' RACE reads, TCRdb called clonotypes with MiXCR, one entry per CDR3 protein. The table shows 200,000 to 250,000 distinct CDR3 sequences, with approximately 10% occurring only once. The material sequenced was PBMCs or a T cell subset sorted from them (not recorded which). The source of these receptors is a young man who had mild COVID-19 (a few samples of this study predate the infection). Cell type and time point are not known.

Many counts were recorded for this clonotype. The chain recombines TRBV4-3 with TRBJ1-5; D not resolved. The CDR3 consists of 15 residues. Germline CDR1 reads LGHNA; CDR2 reads YSLEER. V was trimmed by 1 base and J by 3 bases, leaving 10 bases between them. The CDR3 coding sequence is TGCGCCAGCAGCCAAGCCTCGGGCCACAATCAGCCCCAGCATTTT. Its translation is CASSQASGHNQPQHF.

This clonotype was counted only a few times. V and J are TRBV10-3 and TRBJ1-2; 9 bases agree with TRBD1. Germline V gene sequence: CDR1 ENHRY, CDR2 SYGVKD. The CDR3 contains 15 residues. V dropped 8 bases and J dropped 2; count of bases not matched to a gene: 9. CDR3 DNA: TGTGCCATCCGGGACAGGGTCTGGTCGAACTATGGCTACACCTTC. Translation: CAIRDRVWSNYGYTF.

The V gene is TRBV18, the J gene TRBJ2-5; D might be TRBD2 (6 bases). CDR3 length: 15 residues. CDR1 KGHSH and CDR2 LQKENI come from the germline V gene. Trimming cost V 1 base and J 2 bases, with 11 bases left between them. DNA for the CDR3: TGTGCCAGCTCACCACGGACTAACACGCAAGAGACCCAGTACTTC. Translation gives CASSPRTNTQETQYF.

This clonotype was recorded a few times. This rearrangement joins TRBV24-1 to TRBJ2-1; 9 positions match TRBD1. The CDR3 is 16 residues long. Germline trimming cut 2 bases from V and 5 bases from J; bases unmatched to any gene: 6. CDR1 is KGHDR and CDR2 is SFDVKD in the germline V gene. CDR3 sequence reads: CATSDSGTGTHNEQFF. CDR3 nucleotide sequence: TGTGCCACCAGTGATTCCGGGACAGGGACGCACAATGAGCAGTTCTTC.

A few counts support this clonotype. This chain uses TRBV5-1 with TRBJ2-5, with 8 nucleotides matching TRBD2. Germline values: CDR1 SGHRS, CDR2 YFSETQ. V dropped 0 bases and J dropped 4; count of bases not matched to a gene: 5. The length of the CDR3 is 15 residues. As DNA, the CDR3 is TGCGCCAGCAGCTTGGACAGCGGGGGACTAGAGACCCAGTACTTC. Amino acids: CASSLDSGGLETQYF.

This clonotype was counted at least ten times. This chain uses TRBV29-1 with TRBJ2-3; 9 nucleotides agree with TRBD2. With V trimmed by 4 bases and J by 5 bases, 10 bases remained unmatched. The CDR3 loop spans 15 amino acids. Germline CDR1 SQVTM, CDR2 ANQGSEA. CDR3 sequence (DNA): TGCAGCGTTGCGCGACTAGCGGCCCTAGAAGATACGCAGTATTTT. The encoded protein is CSVARLAALEDTQYF.

The CDR3 nucleotides read TGTGCCAGCAGCCTGGGACAGGAACAAGAGACCCAGTACTTC. This translates into CASSLGQEQETQYF. The V and J genes are TRBV12-3 or TRBV12-4 and TRBJ2-5, with TRBD1 matching over 8 bases. The CDR3 consists of 14 residues. V lost 6 bases and J lost 2; bases outside the gene matches: 5.

This clonotype was seen repeatedly, ten times or more. The chain links TRBV19 to TRBJ1-1, with TRBD1 as a possible D gene (6 bases). The CDR3 length is 16 residues. The V and J ends lost 5 bases and 2 bases respectively, with 18 bases between them. Per the germline V gene, CDR1 is LNHDA and CDR2 is SQIVND (reference sequence). The CDR3 DNA is TGTGCCAGTAGTGACGGCGGGAGGACAGCAAACACTGAAGCTTTCTTT. Amino acids: CASSDGGRTANTEAFF.

This clonotype was observed many times. The rearrangement uses TRBV7-9 and TRBJ2-5; tentatively, D is TRBD1 (6 bases). The CDR3 totals 14 residues. V was trimmed by 6 bases and J by 1 base, leaving 12 bases between them. Germline CDR1 and CDR2: SEHNR and FQNEAQ (reference sequence). CDR3 in amino acids: CASRKTGPQETQYF. The CDR3 nucleotides are TGTGCCAGCAGAAAGACAGGACCCCAAGAGACCCAGTACTTC.

This clonotype was recorded a few times. The DNA of the CDR3 is TGTGCCAGCAGTTCTTGGAGGGAAGAGACCCAGTACTTC. It specifies CASSSWREETQYF. The chain joins TRBV12-3 or TRBV12-4 to TRBJ2-5; tentatively, D is TRBD2 (6 bases). Trimming left V 4 bases short and J 3 bases short, with 9 bases between. This CDR3 comprises 13 residues.

The V and J genes are TRBV30 and TRBJ2-5; perhaps TRBD2 as D (6 bases). The V end lost 2 bases, the J end lost 0 bases, and 7 bases lay between the germline ends. The CDR3 covers 13 residues. Germline CDR1 reads GTSNPN; CDR2 reads SVGIG (reference sequence). CDR3 amino acids: CAWSREYQETQYF. The CDR3 region has the DNA TGTGCCTGGAGTCGGGAGTACCAAGAGACCCAGTACTTC.

The chain is built from TRBV18 and TRBJ2-3; no clear D gene. This CDR3 contains 14 residues. Trimming removed 2 bases at V and 2 bases at J, with 8 bases between. Germline values: CDR1 KGHSH, CDR2 LQKENI. The CDR3 bases are TGTGCCAGCTCACCAAACGACTTCACAGATACGCAGTATTTT. This codes for CASSPNDFTDTQYF.

This clonotype was detected a few times. The chain carries TRBV7-2 and TRBJ2-5; the D gene is possibly TRBD2 (5 bases). Trimming took off 7 bases at V and 7 bases at J, with 16 bases between the two ends. The germline V gene has CDR1 SGHTA and CDR2 FQGNSA. The CDR3 has 13 amino acids. This CDR3 is CASTYAREGTQYF. In nucleotides, the CDR3 is TGTGCCAGCACCTACGCTCGGGAAGGGACCCAGTACTTC.

This clonotype has more than one count but fewer than ten. The rearrangement joins TRBV9 to TRBJ2-6, with a possible D match to TRBD2 (5 bases). This CDR3 is built from 18 residues. V lost 0 bases and J lost 4, with 17 bases in between. Germline-derived CDR1 and CDR2 are SGDLS and YYNGEE. CDR3 residues: CASSVGRGHRSGANVLTF. The DNA for the CDR3 is TGTGCCAGCAGCGTAGGGCGCGGGCACCGCTCGGGGGCCAACGTCCTGACTTTC.

V and J are TRBV18 and TRBJ1-6; a possible D gene is TRBD1 (5 bases). The V gene's germline CDR1 is KGHSH and CDR2 LQKENI. With 2 bases removed from V and 13 bases from J, the gap between germline ends came to 15 bases. The CDR3 covers 14 residues. The CDR3 sequence: CASSPSGDLTPLHF. Here the CDR3 DNA reads TGTGCCAGCTCACCAAGCGGGGACCTAACGCCCCTCCACTTT.

This clonotype was observed at least ten times. The chain recombines TRBV5-1 with TRBJ2-1; D gene ambiguous. Germline lookup yields CDR1 SGHRS and CDR2 YFSETQ. The CDR3 spans 15 residues. V dropped 0 bases and J dropped 10 bases, with 17 bases sitting between them. The CDR3 loop is CASSLVTRMGEEQFF. CDR3 nucleotide sequence: TGCGCCAGCAGCTTGGTAACTCGAATGGGTGAGGAGCAGTTCTTC.

The V call is TRBV12-3 or TRBV12-4, the J call TRBJ2-2; 9 positions agree with TRBD1. V was pared by 6 bases and J by 3 bases, with 5 bases of the junction left unmatched. This CDR3 is built from 15 residues. CDR3 DNA: TGTGCCAGCAGCCGGCGGGACAGGGACACCGGGGAGCTGTTTTTT. It translates to CASSRRDRDTGELFF.

This clonotype was detected ten times or more. The chain's CDR3 is CASSLVGQPDYGYTF. The CDR3 DNA follows: TGCGCCAGCAGCTTGGTCGGTCAGCCAGACTATGGCTACACCTTC. The V call is TRBV5-1, the J call TRBJ1-2; D is unclear. CDR3 length: 15 amino acids. V was trimmed by 0 bases and J by 3 bases, leaving 12 bases between them. Germline V gene lookup returns CDR1 SGHRS and CDR2 YFSETQ.

In its sample, this clonotype was seen a few times. The rearrangement links TRBV6-6 to TRBJ2-2; D is possibly TRBD1 (6 bases). The CDR3 is 15 residues long. Trimming removed 6 bases at V and 5 bases at J, with 16 bases between. Germline V gene lookup returns CDR1 MNHNY and CDR2 SVGAGI (reference sequence). CDR3 region: CASRTDSGVTGELFF. CDR3 coding DNA: TGTGCCAGCAGGACTGACTCAGGGGTGACCGGGGAGCTGTTTTTT.